Below, 32 T cell receptor beta chains from the same sample are listed, as sequenced in a study of tissue T cells after allogeneic stem cell transplantation. Enrolled prospectively were adult allogeneic hematopoietic cell transplant recipients whose graft-versus-host disease was steroid-refractory. Some clones are missing from TCRdb's copy, which holds only in-frame ones; the method was immunoSEQ multiplex PCR. The repertoire holds roughly 3,100 clones, 64% seen once, with about a sixth in the top ten. The sample here was descending colon tissue, taken at autopsy. The receptor set was obtained from a male patient at least 60 years old with steroid-refractory graft-versus-host disease after an allogeneic stem cell transplant. Some T cells may trace back to the graft donor.

This clone was seen a handful of times. This rearrangement joins TRBV7-9 to TRBJ1-3; no clear D gene. CDR3 length: 14 residues. Germline-derived CDR1 and CDR2 are SEHNR and FQNEAQ (reference sequence). V lost 2 bases and J lost 2, with 7 bases in between. Here the CDR3 reads CASSLTGTGNTIYF. In DNA, the CDR3 is TGTGCCAGCAGCTTAACGGGTACTGGAAACACCATATATTTT.

This clone turned up a few times. This rearrangement joins TRBV7-9 to TRBJ1-1; D ambiguous. The germline V gene has CDR1 SEHNR and CDR2 FQNEAQ (reference sequence). The CDR3 is 11 amino acids. V lost 7 bases and J 11 bases, leaving 14 bases between the germline ends. The CDR3 DNA reads as TGTGCCAGCACCAGCCTTGATGGGGCTTTCTTT. It specifies CASTSLDGAFF.

By share, this clone counts as hyperexpanded. The V gene is TRBV7-9, the J gene TRBJ2-1, with D hard to call. V lost 1 base, J lost 4 bases, and 5 bases lay in between. Per germline, CDR1 SEHNR and CDR2 FQNEAQ (reference sequence). This CDR3 has 13 amino acids. This CDR3 reads CASSLEIYNEQFF. CDR3 in DNA: TGTGCCAGCAGCTTAGAAATATACAATGAGCAGTTCTTC.

This clone was detected once. The chain carries TRBV6-5 and TRBJ2-7, with 8 bases matching TRBD1. V lost 3 bases and J lost 3; bases outside the gene matches: 7. The germline gives CDR1 MNHEY, CDR2 SVGAGI. The CDR3 is 15 amino acids. The CDR3 is CASSYRRTGSYEQYF. The CDR3 DNA reads TGTGCCAGCAGTTATCGTCGGACAGGGAGCTACGAGCAGTACTTC.

The count of this clone is one. The J gene is TRBJ2-3, the V gene TRBV5-1; possible D gene TRBD2, 6 bases. The CDR3 sequence is 17 residues long. Germline V CDR1 and CDR2: SGHRS, YFSETQ. V was clipped by 6 bases and J by 2 bases, with 22 bases between them. This chain's CDR3 is CASNRNWDSRNTDTQYF. CDR3 nucleotides: TGCGCCAGCAACCGGAACTGGGACTCCCGGAACACAGATACGCAGTATTTT.

This rearrangement joins TRBV6-5 to TRBJ2-7, with 7 bases that match TRBD2. CDR3 length: 15 residues. Per the germline V gene, CDR1 is MNHEY and CDR2 is SVGAGI. Germline trimming cut 2 bases from V and 0 bases from J; bases unmatched to any gene: 4. The CDR3 here is CASSYPRGSSYEQYF. In nucleotides, the CDR3 is TGTGCCAGCAGTTACCCCCGCGGGAGCTCCTACGAGCAGTACTTC.

The rearrangement uses TRBV10-3 and TRBJ1-1; weak D call: TRBD1 (5 bases). Germline lookup yields CDR1 ENHRY and CDR2 SYGVKD. The CDR3 totals 14 residues. The germline V and J ends were trimmed by 5 bases and 1 base, with 11 bases remaining between them. The DNA for the CDR3 is TGTGCCATCAGTAACAGAGGGGAGAACACTGAAGCTTTCTTT. This translates into CAISNRGENTEAFF.

This clone was picked up one time. The chain joins TRBV6-2 or TRBV6-3 to TRBJ2-3; D gene ambiguous. The CDR3 extends over 14 amino acids. Germline V gene sequence: CDR1 MNHEY, CDR2 SVGEGT. V was cut by 4 bases and J by 0 bases, with 8 bases left in between. CDR3 loop: CASSFRVSTDTQYF. Written as DNA, the CDR3 is TGTGCCAGCAGTTTCCGCGTAAGCACAGATACGCAGTATTTT.

This clone was detected a few times. V and J are TRBV7-8 and TRBJ2-6, with TRBD1 matching 7 bases. The CDR3 covers 17 residues. J lost 0 bases, V lost 11 bases, and 13 bases had no gene match. CDR1 SGHVS and CDR2 FQNEAQ come from the germline V gene. CDR3 residues: CACLPGTEISGANVLTF. The DNA of the CDR3 is TGTGCCTGCCTCCCCGGGACAGAGATCTCTGGGGCCAACGTCCTGACTTTC.

This chain uses TRBV4-3 with TRBJ2-2, with TRBD1 identical over 7 bases. The germline CDR1 and CDR2 sequences are LGHNA and YSLEER. This CDR3 comprises 16 residues. The junction had 9 bases not matched to a gene; V was cut back by 4 bases and J by 4 bases. The CDR3 region has the DNA TGCGCCAGCAGCCTTGAAGGACAGGTCGTCACCGGGGAGCTGTTTTTT. It is translated as CASSLEGQVVTGELFF.

This chain links TRBV2 with TRBJ2-1; no clear D gene. Trimming took 6 bases from V and 5 from J, leaving 17 bases between them. The CDR3 runs to 15 residues. The germline gives CDR1 SNHLY, CDR2 FYNNEI. The CDR3 spells CASSPLGLNNNEQFF. The DNA for the CDR3 is TGTGCCAGCAGCCCCCTTGGGCTAAATAACAATGAGCAGTTCTTC.

This clone occurred a few times. The chain couples TRBV4-2 to TRBJ1-5; perhaps TRBD1 as D (5 bases). Germline CDR1 LGHNA, CDR2 YNFKEQ. V was cut by 6 bases and J by 3 bases, with 9 bases left in between. The CDR3 has 13 amino acids. In DNA, the CDR3 is TGTGCCAGCAGAGGGGCTGCCAATCAGCCCCAGCATTTT. Protein sequence: CASRGAANQPQHF.

The gene calls are TRBV4-3 and TRBJ2-5, with TRBD2 as a possible D gene (6 bases). V was pared by 0 bases and J by 5 bases, with 13 bases between. The CDR3 is 15 amino acids. Germline CDR1 reads LGHNA; CDR2 reads YSLEER. CDR3 sequence: CASSQDSEAGETQYF. DNA for the CDR3: TGCGCCAGCAGCCAAGATAGCGAGGCGGGGGAGACCCAGTACTTC.

The chain combines TRBV7-2 with TRBJ2-7; 7 bases line up with TRBD1. Germline V lookup: CDR1 SGHTA, CDR2 FQGNSA. CDR3 length: 12 residues. V was clipped by 5 bases and J by 7 bases; unmatched bases: 5. Here the CDR3 reads CASSPQGREQYF. Written as DNA, the CDR3 is TGTGCCAGCAGCCCACAGGGGCGTGAGCAGTACTTC.

The chain links TRBV19 to TRBJ1-1, with 9 bases that match TRBD1. V dropped 6 bases and J dropped 4; count of bases not matched to a gene: 3. Germline V gene data show CDR1 as LNHDA and CDR2 as SQIVND (reference sequence). The CDR3 extends over 13 amino acids. The DNA of the CDR3 is TGTGCCAGTAGGGGACAGGGCGGCACTGAAGCTTTCTTT. Translating gives CASRGQGGTEAFF.

V gene TRBV10-3 combines with J gene TRBJ2-1; 10 nucleotides align to TRBD2. Germline V gene lookup returns CDR1 ENHRY and CDR2 SYGVKD. The J segment lost 3 bases and the V segment lost 4 bases, leaving 3 bases of the junction unmatched. The CDR3 has 15 residues. CDR3 region: CAISAGTSDYNEQFF. Written as DNA, the CDR3 is TGTGCCATCAGTGCCGGGACTAGCGACTACAATGAGCAGTTCTTC.

A few counts support this clone. J is TRBJ2-6 and V is TRBV9, with D unresolved. Germline V gives CDR1 SGDLS, CDR2 YYNGEE. The V end lost 2 bases, the J end lost 0 bases, and 3 bases lay between the germline ends. This CDR3 has 14 residues. CDR3 sequence reads: CASSVPSGANVLTF. DNA for the CDR3: TGTGCCAGCAGCGTCCCCTCTGGGGCCAACGTCCTGACTTTC.

The chain couples TRBV5-1 to TRBJ1-1; 7 bases fit TRBD1. The V gene end was trimmed by 4 bases and the J gene end by 4 bases; junction bases not matched to a gene: 10. Germline loops: CDR1 SGHRS, CDR2 YFSETQ. The CDR3 runs to 15 residues. This chain's CDR3 is CASSLGQLTGTEAFF. In DNA form, the CDR3 reads TGCGCCAGCAGCCTGGGACAGCTGACTGGCACTGAAGCTTTCTTT.

This clone was counted a few times. The chain is built from TRBV18 and TRBJ2-7, with D possibly called TRBD1 or TRBD2 (5 bases each). The ends were cut back, 1 base at V and 0 bases at J, with 10 bases in the middle. CDR3 size: 15 residues. Germline values: CDR1 KGHSH, CDR2 LQKENI. The CDR3 DNA reads as TGTGCCAGCTCACCACGTGAGGGGTTCTCCTACGAGCAGTACTTC. It codes for CASSPREGFSYEQYF.

J is TRBJ2-2 and V is TRBV9, with TRBD1 matching 9 bases. Germline-derived CDR1 and CDR2 are SGDLS and YYNGEE. J was trimmed by 9 bases and V by 5 bases; bases with no gene match: 11. CDR3 length: 15 amino acids. This CDR3 reads CASSRTGGVSRELFF. CDR3 DNA: TGTGCCAGCAGTCGTACAGGGGGCGTTAGTCGGGAGCTGTTTTTT.

The chain uses TRBV18 and TRBJ2-1; TRBD2 might be the D (5 bases). Trimming removed 4 bases at V and 7 bases at J, with 8 bases between. Germline CDR1 reads KGHSH; CDR2 reads LQKENI. The CDR3 length is 12 residues. CDR3 in amino acids: CASSQRGNEQFF. The CDR3 DNA sequence: TGTGCCAGCTCACAACGAGGGAATGAGCAGTTCTTC.

CDR3 sequence: CASSVPTGNTIYF. The CDR3 DNA sequence: TGTGCCAGCAGCGTTCCCACCGGAAACACCATATATTTT. The V gene is TRBV9, the J gene TRBJ1-3; D unresolved. The CDR3 runs to 13 residues. Trimming removed 2 bases at V and 4 bases at J, with 7 bases between. CDR1 SGDLS and CDR2 YYNGEE come from the germline V gene.

Only a few counts were recorded for this clone. The CDR3 spells CASSLDFGSPLHF. CDR3 nucleotides: TGTGCCAGCAGTTTGGATTTTGGTTCACCCCTCCACTTT. The V and J genes are TRBV27 and TRBJ1-6; D gene uncertain. The CDR3 spans 13 residues. Trimming took off 3 bases at V and 9 bases at J, with 9 bases between the two ends. Germline V gene data show CDR1 as MNHEY and CDR2 as SMNVEV (reference sequence).

CDR3 DNA sequence: TGTGCCAGCTCTCTGGACAGGAGCCCTAACGAGCAGTACTTC. Protein product: CASSLDRSPNEQYF. V usage is TRBV18 and J usage is TRBJ2-7, with TRBD1 matching 7 bases. The V gene end was trimmed by 6 bases and the J gene end by 5 bases; junction bases not matched to a gene: 10. The germline CDR1 and CDR2 sequences are KGHSH and LQKENI. This CDR3 has 14 residues. Full variable domain (rest looked up from reference TRBV18 and TRBJ2-7): NAGVMQNPRHLVRRRGQEARLRCSPMKGHSHVYWYRQLPEEGLKFMVYLQKENIIDESGMPKERFSAEFPKEGPSILRIQQVVRGDSAAYFCASSLDRSPNEQYFGPGTRLTVT.

The chain is built from TRBV7-9 and TRBJ1-1; D is possibly TRBD1 (6 bases). V was cut by 1 base and J by 4 bases, with 10 bases left in between. The germline gives CDR1 SEHNR, CDR2 FQNEAQ (reference sequence). The CDR3 covers 14 residues. The DNA of the CDR3 is TGTGCCAGCAGCTTAGGTGGGGGCAGCACTGAAGCTTTCTTT. Its protein is CASSLGGGSTEAFF. The full variable domain, with the rest looked up from reference TRBV7-9 and TRBJ1-1, is DTGVSQNPRHKITKRGQNVTFRCDPISEHNRLYWYRQTLGQGPEFLTYFQNEAQLEKSRLLSDRFSAERPKGSFSTLEIQRTEQGDSAMYLCASSLGGGSTEAFFGQGTRLTVV.

The J gene is TRBJ1-2, the V gene TRBV4-1, with a possible D match to TRBD1 (5 bases). The CDR3 is made up of 16 amino acids. Germline CDR1 reads MGHRA; CDR2 reads YSYEKL. V was pared by 0 bases and J by 5 bases, with 16 bases between. The CDR3 loop is CASSQESRAIPYGYTF. CDR3 DNA sequence: TGCGCCAGCAGCCAAGAGAGCAGGGCGATCCCATATGGCTACACCTTC.

J is TRBJ2-1 and V is TRBV6-5, with D tentatively TRBD2 (6 bases). Germline assignment: CDR1 MNHEY and CDR2 SVGAGI. V was cut by 5 bases and J by 9 bases, with 20 bases left in between. The CDR3 has 15 amino acids. As DNA, the CDR3 is TGTGCCAGCAGTCCCCTCGTCGGCGGGGTAGGTGAGCAGTTCTTC. Protein sequence: CASSPLVGGVGEQFF.

The chain recombines TRBV27 with TRBJ1-1, with 9 bases that match TRBD1. The CDR3 loop spans 13 amino acids. V trimming: 6 bases; J trimming: 3 bases; junction bases outside the gene matches: 2. CDR1 is MNHEY, CDR2 SMNVEV, per germline (reference sequence). The DNA of the CDR3 is TGTGCCAGCAGGACAGGGGGGTACACTGAAGCTTTCTTT. Amino acid sequence: CASRTGGYTEAFF.

The rearrangement uses TRBV3-1 (or the pseudogene TRBV3-2) and TRBJ1-2; no clear D gene. This CDR3 contains 11 residues. The germline CDR1 and CDR2 sequences are LGHDT and YNNKEL (reference sequence). V lost 3 bases, J lost 8 bases, and 7 bases lay in between. CDR3 region: CASSQSYGYTF. CDR3 bases: TGTGCCAGCAGCCAGAGTTACGGCTACACCTTC.

In DNA form, the CDR3 reads TGTGCCAGCAGTGAAGAAGGGGGTCCGAATGAAAAACTGTTTTTT. The encoded protein is CASSEEGGPNEKLFF. The chain couples TRBV6-1 to TRBJ1-4; tentative D call: TRBD1 (6 bases). Germline V lookup: CDR1 MNHNS, CDR2 SASEGT. This CDR3 has 15 residues. V was pared by 1 base and J by 5 bases, with 11 bases between.

This chain uses TRBV5-4 with TRBJ2-2, with D unclear. CDR3 size: 16 residues. V shed 0 bases and J shed 2 bases, with 11 bases lying between them. Germline assignment: CDR1 SGHNT and CDR2 YYREEE (reference sequence). CDR3 in amino acids: CASSLAGQPNTGELFF. CDR3 nucleotides: TGTGCCAGCAGCTTGGCCGGTCAGCCTAACACCGGGGAGCTGTTTTTT.

This rearrangement joins TRBV5-1 to TRBJ1-6; D might be TRBD1 (6 bases). Germline V CDR1 and CDR2: SGHRS, YFSETQ. V was shortened by 0 bases and J by 10 bases, with 17 bases between the two germline ends. The CDR3 has 16 amino acids. For the CDR3, the DNA is TGCGCCAGCAGCTTGGCAACTGCACAGGGAAGCTCACCCCTCCACTTT. Translated: CASSLATAQGSSPLHF.